These 20 T cell receptor beta chains were all obtained from the same sample, sequenced in a study of high-grade serous ovarian cancer treatment subgroups. Tumor tissue was taken before any definitive surgery or chemotherapy was given. The table came from immunoSEQ multiplex PCR; TCRdb's copy has only in-frame clones and leaves some out. The sample consists of several thousand clones, about 70% of them appearing once. Sequences were obtained from tumor tissue. The source is a human patient with high-grade serous ovarian cancer.

V gene TRBV2 combines with J gene TRBJ2-3; perhaps TRBD1 as D (5 bases). Between the trimmed V and J ends, which lost 1 base and 5 bases, there was a span of 10 bases. This CDR3 is 14 amino acids long. Germline CDR1 is SNHLY and CDR2 is FYNNEI. The CDR3 spells CASSEGGAVDTQYF. CDR3 coding DNA: TGTGCCAGCAGTGAAGGGGGCGCGGTAGATACGCAGTATTTT.

This sequence joins TRBV15 and TRBJ1-4; D might be TRBD1 (5 bases). V was pared by 0 bases and J by 5 bases, with 10 bases between. The germline gives CDR1 LNHNV, CDR2 YYDKDF (reference sequence). The CDR3 spans 15 residues. CDR3 nucleotide sequence: TGTGCCACCAGCAGAGATTTCGGGGGAAATGAAAAACTGTTTTTT. Protein sequence: CATSRDFGGNEKLFF.

This chain uses TRBV19 with TRBJ2-2, with no clear D. CDR3 length equals 16 residues. The ends were cut back, 2 bases at V and 0 bases at J, with 10 bases in the middle. The V gene's germline CDR1 is LNHDA and CDR2 SQIVND (reference sequence). CDR3 DNA: TGTGCCAGTAGTATAAGCTGGAGATCGAACACCGGGGAGCTGTTTTTT. This codes for CASSISWRSNTGELFF.

The gene calls are TRBV6-1 and TRBJ1-1; D is unclear. CDR1 is MNHNS, CDR2 SASEGT, per germline. The CDR3 is 12 residues long. V dropped 11 bases and J dropped 2 bases, with 12 bases sitting between them. CDR3 coding DNA: TGTGCCGGGTGGAACGGAAACACTGAAGCTTTCTTT. Translated: CAGWNGNTEAFF.

The V gene is TRBV18, the J gene TRBJ1-1; 7 positions agree with TRBD1. The trim removed 5 bases at V and 3 bases at J, leaving 9 bases unmatched. The CDR3 runs 15 residues. CDR1 and CDR2 (germline): KGHSH, LQKENI. DNA for the CDR3: TGTGCCAGCTCATCAACAGGGGTTAAGGACACTGAAGCTTTCTTT. Translation gives CASSSTGVKDTEAFF.

This clone turned up a few times. V is TRBV5-8 and J is TRBJ1-2; D is uncertain. The V end lost 7 bases, the J end lost 2 bases, and 12 bases lay between the germline ends. Germline CDR1 reads SGHTS; CDR2 reads YDEGEE. The CDR3 sequence is 13 residues long. The CDR3 nucleotides read TGTGCCAGCGCGGGGTTAAACAACTATGGCTACACCTTC. Protein: CASAGLNNYGYTF.

This clone has a handful of counts. The V gene is TRBV19, the J gene TRBJ1-1, with D unresolved. Trimming left V 8 bases short and J 7 bases short, with 11 bases between. Germline V CDR1 and CDR2: LNHDA, SQIVND (reference sequence). The CDR3 totals 11 residues. CDR3 coding DNA: TGTGCCAGTGATAGAGCGGGTGAAGCTTTCTTT. It is translated as CASDRAGEAFF.

This chain joins TRBV7-9 and TRBJ2-3, with 8 bases fitting TRBD1. Germline-derived CDR1 and CDR2 are SEHNR and FQNEAQ (reference sequence). Germline trimming cut 8 bases from V and 2 bases from J; bases unmatched to any gene: 6. This CDR3 has 14 residues. CDR3 in amino acids: CASFRDRYTDTQYF. In DNA form, the CDR3 reads TGTGCCAGCTTTAGGGACAGGTACACAGATACGCAGTATTTT.

The chain is built from TRBV28 and TRBJ1-2; the D gene is possibly TRBD1 (5 bases). CDR1 is MDHEN and CDR2 is SYDVKM in the germline V gene. The CDR3 has 15 residues. The V end was cut by 5 bases, the J end by 5 bases, with 18 bases between. The CDR3 loop is CASSPDGTGKYGYTF. The CDR3 DNA reads as TGTGCCAGCAGTCCCGATGGGACTGGAAAATATGGCTACACCTTC.

This clone appeared a few times. This rearrangement joins TRBV29-1 to TRBJ2-1, with 10 nucleotides matching TRBD2. V shed 7 bases and J 3 bases; nucleotides not matched to a gene: 6. CDR3 length equals 14 residues. The germline V gene has CDR1 SQVTM and CDR2 ANQGSEA. The CDR3, as DNA: TGCAGCGCCAAACTAGCGGGGATCTACAATGAGCAGTTCTTC. Its protein product is CSAKLAGIYNEQFF.

J is TRBJ2-2 and V is TRBV10-1, with 15 nucleotides matching TRBD2. This CDR3 has 16 residues. Germline CDR1 and CDR2: WNHNN and SYGVQD (reference sequence). V was pared by 6 bases and J by 6 bases, with 5 bases of the junction left unmatched. The CDR3 coding sequence is TGCGCCAGCAGACCCGGACTAGCGGGGGGGTCCGGGGAGCTGTTTTTT. Its translation: CASRPGLAGGSGELFF.

This chain links TRBV7-4 with TRBJ2-1, with 10 bases lining up with TRBD1. Germline lookup yields CDR1 SGHVT and CDR2 SQSDAQ. This CDR3 contains 17 residues. V dropped 1 base and J dropped 2; count of bases not matched to a gene: 5. This chain's CDR3 is CASSLGTGTGAYNEQFF. CDR3 nucleotide sequence: TGTGCCAGCAGCTTAGGGACTGGGACAGGGGCCTACAATGAGCAGTTCTTC.

The CDR3 DNA reads TGTGCCAGCAGCCGGAGACCGGTGGGGAACACTGAAGCTTTCTTT. Translation: CASSRRPVGNTEAFF. J is TRBJ1-1 and V is TRBV5-6; D is ambiguous. This CDR3 has 15 residues. Germline lookup yields CDR1 SGHDT and CDR2 YYEEEE. V dropped 4 bases and J dropped 1 base, with 14 bases sitting between them.

J is TRBJ2-6 and V is TRBV7-9; D is uncertain. Trimming took off 4 bases at V and 1 base at J, with 17 bases between the two ends. Germline V lookup: CDR1 SEHNR, CDR2 FQNEAQ (reference sequence). CDR3 length: 18 residues. As DNA, the CDR3 is TGTGCCAGCAGCTCCATACACTCCGGGTTTTCTGGGGCCAACGTCCTGACTTTC. It specifies CASSSIHSGFSGANVLTF. Based on the CDR3 plus reference TRBV7-9 and TRBJ2-6, the full variable domain is DTGVSQNPRHKITKRGQNVTFRCDPISEHNRLYWYRQTLGQGPEFLTYFQNEAQLEKSRLLSDRFSAERPKGSFSTLEIQRTEQGDSAMYLCASSSIHSGFSGANVLTFGAGSRLTVL.

The rearrangement links TRBV6-7 to TRBJ1-2; maybe TRBD1 (6 bases). TRBV6-7 has ORF status, its function being uncertain. This CDR3 comprises 15 residues. V was clipped by 5 bases and J by 8 bases, with 21 bases between them. Here the CDR3 DNA reads TGTGCCAGCAGTCTGACGGGGGGCTCCGGGGAGGGCTACACCTTC. Amino acids: CASSLTGGSGEGYTF.

This clone was observed a handful of times. This sequence joins TRBV19 and TRBJ1-5; D remains ambiguous. V was trimmed by 7 bases and J by 2 bases, leaving 21 bases between them. The CDR3 covers 17 residues. CDR1 is LNHDA and CDR2 is SQIVND in the germline V gene (reference sequence). This CDR3 is CASTLIPGRFGNQPQHF. In DNA, the CDR3 is TGTGCCAGTACCCTTATTCCAGGACGATTTGGCAATCAGCCCCAGCATTTT.

The J gene is TRBJ1-5, the V gene TRBV19, with no clear D. The CDR3 loop spans 13 amino acids. Trimming left V 0 bases short and J 6 bases short, with 6 bases between. Germline V gene data show CDR1 as LNHDA and CDR2 as SQIVND (reference sequence). CDR3 amino acids: CASSIDSPQPQHF. CDR3 nucleotides: TGTGCCAGTAGTATAGATTCCCCTCAGCCCCAGCATTTT. The whole variable domain, filled in from reference TRBV19 and TRBJ1-5, reads DGGITQSPKYLFRKEGQNVTLSCEQNLNHDAMYWYRQDPGQGLRLIYYSQIVNDFQKGDIAEGYSVSREKKESFPLTVTSAQKNPTAFYLCASSIDSPQPQHFGDGTRLSIL.

V gene TRBV2 combines with J gene TRBJ1-1; D perhaps matches TRBD1 (6 bases). Germline CDR1 SNHLY, CDR2 FYNNEI. The CDR3 sequence is 13 residues long. Trimming took off 5 bases at V and 3 bases at J, with 10 bases between the two ends. CDR3 amino acids: CASSPGGYTEAFF. The CDR3 bases are TGTGCCAGCAGTCCGGGGGGCTACACTGAAGCTTTCTTT. Filled out from reference TRBV2 and TRBJ1-1, the complete variable domain reads EPEVTQTPSHQVTQMGQEVILRCVPISNHLYFYWYRQILGQKVEFLVSFYNNEISEKSEIFDDQFSVERPDGSNFTLKIRSTKLEDSAMYFCASSPGGYTEAFFGQGTRLTVV.

The rearrangement uses TRBV5-4 and TRBJ2-2; D is tentatively TRBD1 or TRBD2 (6 bases each). From germline, CDR1 is SGHNT and CDR2 YYREEE (reference sequence). The CDR3 length is 15 residues. The V end lost 6 bases, the J end lost 2 bases, and 14 bases lay between the germline ends. CDR3 bases: TGTGCCAGCAACTCCCGGGGGCCTAACACCGGGGAGCTGTTTTTT. Translating gives CASNSRGPNTGELFF.

The V gene is TRBV10-1, the J gene TRBJ2-1; 8 bases line up with TRBD1. With 0 bases clipped from V and 9 bases from J, the junction kept 4 bases outside the gene matches. This CDR3 has 14 residues. Per germline, CDR1 WNHNN and CDR2 SYGVQD (reference sequence). The CDR3 here is CASSESITGGEQFF. CDR3 nucleotide sequence: TGCGCCAGCAGTGAGTCGATCACAGGGGGTGAGCAGTTCTTC.